The following is a T cell receptor beta chain sequence with its context. Per the study methods: How many nucleated cells were present was estimated from reference gene primer amplification. Libraries were prepared by immunoSEQ multiplex PCR; TCRdb keeps only in-frame clonotypes and omits some of them. The V and J calls and the clone size are those of that table, but D and trimming were determined from the DNA. The data contain around 220,000 clones, approximately 85% of them singletons. Trimming removed 2 bases at V and 1 base at J, with 7 bases between. The CDR3 is 13 amino acids. Per the germline V gene, CDR1 is SGHRS and CDR2 is YFSETQ. The entry originates in a study of blood T cell repertoires in COVID-19. Background on the study: The United States, Italy and Spain provided the acute and convalescent COVID-19 samples. Sample material is recorded as cDNA or gDNA derived from T cells, B-cell-depleted T cells, or PBMCs.

Seattle patient enrollment occurred during active infection, with longitudinal follow-up thereafter. This receptor was obtained from an elderly woman with COVID-19, enrolled during active disease. Sequencing was performed on peripheral blood. The J gene is TRBJ2-7, the V gene TRBV5-1; no reliable D call. As DNA, the CDR3 is TGCGCCAGCAGCTTCGACATTTCCTACGAGCAGTACTTC. Translated, it gives CASSFDISYEQYF.